Listed below are T cell receptor beta chains from one sample, sequenced in a study of T cell repertoires in cytomegalovirus infection. TCRdb re-analysed the reads in MiXCR, keeping a single row per CDR3 protein. The table includes roughly 500,000 distinct CDR3 sequences, 30% to 40% detected once. Their antigens remain unidentified. The source material was cultured PBMCs, sampled from culture after CMV antigen stimulation. The origin of the receptors is a human donor in good health (CMV status not recorded). Some clones in this sample may be carry-over from other donors' samples. Both conserved end residues are part of each CDR3. Fields, in order: J gene, clone size, D gene, V gene, CDR3 protein, CDR3 DNA. A D gene is named only where the DNA matches it firmly. Clone size is shown for a subset of rows, as once, few, many or a class of expanded clone.

j_gene: TRBJ2-7; abundance: .; d_gene: TRBD2; v_gene: TRBV5-1; CDR3aa: CASSFGLAGREQYF; CDR3nt: TGCGCCAGCAGCTTCGGACTAGCGGGACGCGAGCAGTACTTC
j_gene: TRBJ2-6; abundance: many; d_gene: .; v_gene: TRBV7-2; CDR3aa: CASSLGGAGANVLTF; CDR3nt: TGTGCCAGCAGCTTAGGGGGGGCTGGGGCCAACGTCCTGACTTTC
j_gene: TRBJ2-2; abundance: .; d_gene: .; v_gene: TRBV12-3/TRBV12-4; CDR3aa: CASRPDPGELFF; CDR3nt: TGTGCCAGCAGGCCCGATCCCGGGGAGCTGTTTTTT
j_gene: TRBJ1-2; abundance: .; d_gene: .; v_gene: TRBV28; CDR3aa: CASRDRSRGFNYGYTF; CDR3nt: TGTGCCAGCAGAGATCGAAGCAGGGGCTTTAACTATGGCTACACCTTC
j_gene: TRBJ2-2; abundance: few; d_gene: TRBD2; v_gene: TRBV15; CDR3aa: CATSSGLDHTGELFF; CDR3nt: TGTGCCACCAGCAGTGGACTAGACCACACCGGGGAGCTGTTTTTT
j_gene: TRBJ2-7; abundance: .; d_gene: TRBD2; v_gene: TRBV20-1; CDR3aa: CSAQPGTSGRGAYEQYF; CDR3nt: TGCAGTGCTCAGCCGGGGACTAGCGGGAGGGGCGCCTACGAGCAGTACTTC
j_gene: TRBJ2-2; abundance: many; d_gene: .; v_gene: TRBV7-2; CDR3aa: CASSFQGTGELFF; CDR3nt: TGTGCCAGCAGCTTTCAGGGAACCGGGGAGCTGTTTTTT
j_gene: TRBJ2-1; abundance: .; d_gene: .; v_gene: TRBV28; CDR3aa: CASSLLSVNEQFF; CDR3nt: TGTGCCAGCAGTTTATTATCTGTCAATGAGCAGTTCTTC
j_gene: TRBJ1-5; abundance: many; d_gene: .; v_gene: TRBV7-2; CDR3aa: CASQSSLSGGQPQHF; CDR3nt: TGTGCCAGCCAATCTAGCCTCTCTGGCGGCCAGCCCCAGCATTTT
j_gene: TRBJ2-5; abundance: many; d_gene: TRBD1; v_gene: TRBV7-2; CDR3aa: CASSGTGDDQETQYF; CDR3nt: TGTGCCAGCAGCGGGACAGGGGACGACCAAGAGACCCAGTACTTC
j_gene: TRBJ1-2; abundance: .; d_gene: .; v_gene: TRBV3-1; CDR3aa: CASSLSGSGTYGYTF; CDR3nt: TGTGCCAGCAGCCTAAGTGGATCAGGGACCTATGGCTACACCTTC
j_gene: TRBJ2-7; abundance: few; d_gene: TRBD2; v_gene: TRBV2; CDR3aa: CASSAFLAGDEQYF; CDR3nt: TGTGCCAGCAGTGCCTTCCTAGCGGGAGATGAGCAGTACTTC
j_gene: TRBJ2-1; abundance: .; d_gene: .; v_gene: TRBV15; CDR3aa: CATSRGESPYNEQFF; CDR3nt: TGTGCCACCAGCAGGGGAGAAAGTCCCTACAATGAGCAGTTCTTC
j_gene: TRBJ2-7; abundance: .; d_gene: .; v_gene: TRBV5-4; CDR3aa: CASSFQGLSYEQYF; CDR3nt: TGTGCCAGCAGCTTTCAGGGGCTCTCCTACGAGCAGTACTTC
j_gene: TRBJ2-1; abundance: .; d_gene: TRBD2; v_gene: TRBV14; CDR3aa: CASSQTLSSGDYNEQFF; CDR3nt: TGTGCCAGCAGCCAAACACTCTCTAGCGGGGATTACAATGAGCAGTTCTTC
j_gene: TRBJ2-7; abundance: .; d_gene: TRBD1; v_gene: TRBV19; CDR3aa: CASSPDRGIYEQYF; CDR3nt: TGTGCCAGTAGTCCAGACAGGGGGATCTACGAGCAGTACTTC
j_gene: TRBJ1-5; abundance: many; d_gene: TRBD1; v_gene: TRBV7-6; CDR3aa: CASSQGGGNQPQHF; CDR3nt: TGTGCCAGCAGCCAGGGGGGCGGCAATCAGCCCCAGCATTTT
j_gene: TRBJ1-5; abundance: few; d_gene: .; v_gene: TRBV9; CDR3aa: CASSVGGSLNQPQHF; CDR3nt: TGTGCCAGCAGCGTAGGAGGCAGTCTAAATCAGCCCCAGCATTTT
j_gene: TRBJ2-3; abundance: .; d_gene: TRBD2; v_gene: TRBV6-2/TRBV6-3; CDR3aa: CASRSSGTSTDTQYF; CDR3nt: TGTGCCAGCAGATCTAGCGGGACCAGCACAGATACGCAGTATTTT
j_gene: TRBJ1-2; abundance: .; d_gene: TRBD1; v_gene: TRBV29-1; CDR3aa: CSVGGQGDYGYTF; CDR3nt: TGCAGCGTTGGAGGACAGGGGGATTATGGCTACACCTTC
j_gene: TRBJ2-1; abundance: many; d_gene: TRBD2; v_gene: TRBV7-9; CDR3aa: CASSTGTSGRNNEQFF; CDR3nt: TGTGCCAGCAGCACCGGGACTAGCGGGCGAAACAATGAGCAGTTCTTC
j_gene: TRBJ1-2; abundance: many; d_gene: TRBD1; v_gene: TRBV19; CDR3aa: CASSIFRDRTYGYTF; CDR3nt: TGTGCCAGTAGTATCTTTCGGGACAGGACCTATGGCTACACCTTC
j_gene: TRBJ1-5; abundance: .; d_gene: TRBD1; v_gene: TRBV27; CDR3aa: CASSSAGGLSNQPQHF; CDR3nt: TGTGCCAGCAGTTCAGCAGGGGGCCTTAGCAATCAGCCCCAGCATTTT
j_gene: TRBJ2-1; abundance: many; d_gene: TRBD2; v_gene: TRBV7-2; CDR3aa: CASSLGPTSGRNEQFF; CDR3nt: TGTGCCAGCAGCTTAGGCCCGACTAGCGGGAGGAATGAGCAGTTCTTC
j_gene: TRBJ2-3; abundance: few; d_gene: .; v_gene: TRBV4-3; CDR3aa: CASSQGTTSTDTQYF; CDR3nt: TGCGCCAGCAGCCAAGGGACTACTAGCACAGATACGCAGTATTTT
j_gene: TRBJ2-3; abundance: many; d_gene: TRBD2; v_gene: TRBV7-2; CDR3aa: CASSQSGGAGLKDTQYF; CDR3nt: TGTGCCAGCAGCCAAAGCGGGGGGGCGGGATTAAAAGATACGCAGTATTTT
j_gene: TRBJ1-4; abundance: .; d_gene: .; v_gene: TRBV12-3/TRBV12-4; CDR3aa: CANSLGRVKRGREKLFF; CDR3nt: TGTGCCAACAGTTTAGGCCGGGTCAAGCGGGGACGAGAAAAACTGTTTTTT
j_gene: TRBJ2-5; abundance: .; d_gene: .; v_gene: TRBV7-3; CDR3aa: CASSPGGSGKETQYF; CDR3nt: TGTGCCAGCAGCCCGGGTGGTAGCGGCAAAGAGACCCAGTACTTC
j_gene: TRBJ2-5; abundance: .; d_gene: TRBD2; v_gene: TRBV11-2; CDR3aa: CASTRNGRRQETQYF; CDR3nt: TGTGCCAGCACCCGGAACGGGAGGAGGCAAGAGACCCAGTACTTC
j_gene: TRBJ1-6; abundance: few; d_gene: .; v_gene: TRBV7-9; CDR3aa: CASSSGGGTYRAESPLHF; CDR3nt: TGTGCCAGCAGCTCGGGAGGGGGGACGTACAGGGCGGAATCACCCCTCCACTTT
j_gene: TRBJ1-2; abundance: .; d_gene: .; v_gene: TRBV10-3; CDR3aa: CATGPTLLYGYTF; CDR3nt: TGTGCCACAGGACCGACATTACTCTATGGCTACACCTTC
j_gene: TRBJ2-2; abundance: .; d_gene: .; v_gene: TRBV12-3/TRBV12-4; CDR3aa: CASSLSGSGELFF; CDR3nt: TGTGCCAGCAGTTTAAGCGGGTCCGGGGAGCTGTTTTTT
j_gene: TRBJ2-6; abundance: .; d_gene: TRBD1; v_gene: TRBV6-1; CDR3aa: CARRPGTGGSGANVLTF; CDR3nt: TGTGCCAGAAGGCCCGGGACAGGGGGCTCTGGGGCCAACGTCCTGACTTTC
j_gene: TRBJ1-1; abundance: .; d_gene: TRBD1; v_gene: TRBV7-6; CDR3aa: CASSLGTGETEAFF; CDR3nt: TGTGCCAGCAGCTTAGGGACAGGGGAGACTGAAGCTTTCTTT
j_gene: TRBJ2-2; abundance: .; d_gene: TRBD2; v_gene: TRBV19; CDR3aa: CAASGLASGTGELFF; CDR3nt: TGTGCCGCTTCGGGACTAGCGAGTGGAACCGGGGAGCTGTTTTTT
j_gene: TRBJ2-6; abundance: .; d_gene: .; v_gene: TRBV24-1; CDR3aa: CATSEGGANVLTF; CDR3nt: TGTGCCACCAGTGAGGGGGGGGCCAACGTCCTGACTTTC
j_gene: TRBJ1-4; abundance: few; d_gene: TRBD1; v_gene: TRBV28; CDR3aa: CASSSSSGTGNEKLFF; CDR3nt: TGTGCCAGCAGTTCCTCCTCCGGGACAGGGAATGAAAAACTGTTTTTT
j_gene: TRBJ2-7; abundance: .; d_gene: TRBD1; v_gene: TRBV5-1; CDR3aa: CASSLTGQVSSEQYF; CDR3nt: TGCGCCAGCAGCTTGACGGGACAGGTTTCGTCCGAGCAGTACTTC
j_gene: TRBJ2-7; abundance: .; d_gene: .; v_gene: TRBV7-2; CDR3aa: CASGVNPRYEQYF; CDR3nt: TGTGCCAGCGGGGTTAATCCGCGCTACGAGCAGTACTTC
j_gene: TRBJ2-4; abundance: .; d_gene: TRBD2; v_gene: TRBV7-2; CDR3aa: CASSLALRTRLTIAKNIQYF; CDR3nt: TGTGCCAGCAGCTTAGCCCTGAGGACTAGACTGACAATAGCCAAAAACATTCAGTACTTC
j_gene: TRBJ1-2; abundance: .; d_gene: .; v_gene: TRBV7-9; CDR3aa: CASGDSSNYGYTF; CDR3nt: TGTGCCAGCGGCGACAGTTCTAACTATGGCTACACCTTC
j_gene: TRBJ2-5; abundance: .; d_gene: TRBD2; v_gene: TRBV19; CDR3aa: CASRSLAGAIETQYF; CDR3nt: TGTGCCAGTAGGTCACTAGCGGGTGCAATAGAGACCCAGTACTTC
j_gene: TRBJ1-2; abundance: few; d_gene: .; v_gene: TRBV12-3/TRBV12-4; CDR3aa: CASSLRQEDILLF; CDR3nt: TGTGCCAGCAGTTTAAGGCAGGAGGATATCCTTTTATTC
j_gene: TRBJ2-7; abundance: few; d_gene: .; v_gene: TRBV6-8; CDR3aa: CASSLRGSFTAYEQYF; CDR3nt: TGTGCCAGCAGTCTCAGGGGAAGTTTCACGGCCTACGAGCAGTACTTC
j_gene: TRBJ2-3; abundance: .; d_gene: TRBD2; v_gene: TRBV20-1; CDR3aa: CSAFSGSTDTQYF; CDR3nt: TGCAGTGCTTTTAGCGGGAGCACAGATACGCAGTATTTT
j_gene: TRBJ2-5; abundance: .; d_gene: TRBD2; v_gene: TRBV20-1; CDR3aa: CSASGLAGVGGETQYF; CDR3nt: TGCAGTGCTAGCGGACTAGCGGGAGTCGGGGGCGAGACCCAGTACTTC
j_gene: TRBJ2-3; abundance: .; d_gene: TRBD2; v_gene: TRBV29-1; CDR3aa: CSVGGLGTDTQYF; CDR3nt: TGCAGCGTTGGGGGACTAGGAACAGATACGCAGTATTTT
j_gene: TRBJ1-1; abundance: many; d_gene: .; v_gene: TRBV7-2; CDR3aa: CASSLNTGWTEAFF; CDR3nt: TGTGCCAGCAGCTTAAACACAGGGTGGACTGAAGCTTTCTTT
j_gene: TRBJ1-4; abundance: many; d_gene: .; v_gene: TRBV19; CDR3aa: CASTGMDSRNEKLFF; CDR3nt: TGTGCCAGTACCGGCATGGACAGCCGTAATGAAAAACTGTTTTTT
j_gene: TRBJ2-1; abundance: .; d_gene: TRBD2; v_gene: TRBV12-3/TRBV12-4; CDR3aa: CASSVAGGSSYNEQFF; CDR3nt: TGTGCCAGCAGTGTAGCGGGAGGGAGCTCCTACAATGAGCAGTTCTTC
j_gene: TRBJ1-2; abundance: few; d_gene: .; v_gene: TRBV28; CDR3aa: CASSADIYGYTF; CDR3nt: TGTGCCAGCAGTGCGGACATTTATGGCTACACCTTC
j_gene: TRBJ2-2; abundance: many; d_gene: .; v_gene: TRBV7-2; CDR3aa: CASRILSNTGELFF; CDR3nt: TGTGCCAGCAGAATCCTCTCGAACACCGGGGAGCTGTTTTTT
j_gene: TRBJ2-1; abundance: .; d_gene: .; v_gene: TRBV12-3/TRBV12-4; CDR3aa: CASRIIDEQFF; CDR3nt: TGTGCCAGCAGGATAATCGATGAGCAGTTCTTC
j_gene: TRBJ2-1; abundance: .; d_gene: .; v_gene: TRBV7-2; CDR3aa: CASSPRPPGGEQFF; CDR3nt: TGTGCCAGCAGCCCCAGACCCCCCGGGGGTGAGCAGTTCTTC